These 5 T cell receptor beta chains were all obtained from the same sample, sequenced in a study of CD8 T cells in ankylosing spondylitis (dated by TCRdb to about 2017). Points the paper makes about the study in general: Blood from ankylosing spondylitis patients appeared to be characterized by a TCR beta motif made up of about 8 highly homologous amino acid variants.

To prepare the library, 5' RACE was applied. The sequencer was an Illumina HiSeq 2500. TCRdb reran the public reads through fastp at Q25 and MiXCR, keeping productive beta chains. Each CDR3 protein gets just one entry, which takes the most common genes and DNA from the rows behind it. The sample data list about 480,000 distinct CDR3 sequences, and about a sixth of these were observed just once. 1% of the sample is held by the ten biggest clonotypes. For these TCRs, the target antigens are not known. Sequenced sample: blood, either unsorted or a sorted T cell fraction (not recorded which). These receptors came from a male donor with ankylosing spondylitis.

The chain recombines TRBV5-6 with TRBJ1-1; no reliable D call. From germline, CDR1 is SGHDT and CDR2 YYEEEE. The germline V and J ends were trimmed by 4 bases and 1 base, with 8 bases remaining between them. The CDR3 sequence is 13 residues long. The chain's CDR3 is CASSVKKNTEAFF. DNA for the CDR3: TGTGCCAGCAGCGTTAAGAAGAACACTGAAGCTTTCTTT.

A single count supports this clonotype. V usage is TRBV20-1 and J usage is TRBJ1-4, with D perhaps matching TRBD1 (6 bases). Deletions cut 3 bases from V and 4 bases from J, with 15 bases between. Germline CDR1 and CDR2: DFQATT and SNEGSKA (reference sequence). CDR3 length: 15 residues. CDR3: CSASPPTGLNEKLFF. The CDR3 DNA reads TGCAGTGCTAGCCCTCCGACAGGTCTTAATGAAAAACTGTTTTTT.

A remark on this clonotype: The junction differs from germline at one of its ends, possibly a read error. The chain recombines TRBV5-1 with TRBJ2-1; 9 bases map to TRBD1. CDR1 SGHRS and CDR2 YFSETQ come from the germline V gene. The CDR3 is made up of 14 amino acids. The DNA for the CDR3 is TGCGCCAGCAGACCCGGGACAGGGAATGGGCCCGGGGTCTTC. Its translation: CASRPGTGNGPGVF.

There are a few counts of this clonotype. The chain has TRBV7-2 and TRBJ2-1, with TRBD2 matching 15 bases. Germline trimming cut 5 bases from V and 9 bases from J; bases unmatched to any gene: 8. This CDR3 is built from 16 residues. From germline, CDR1 is SGHTA and CDR2 FQGNSA. The CDR3 DNA sequence: TGTGCCAGCAGCGGAGTGGGACTAGCGGGAGGCACTGAGCAGTTCTTC. Translating it yields CASSGVGLAGGTEQFF. The full variable domain, its missing parts supplied by reference TRBV7-2 and TRBJ2-1, is GAGVSQSPSNKVTEKGKDVELRCDPISGHTALYWYRQSLGQGLEFLIYFQGNSAPDKSGLPSDRFSAERTGGSVSTLTIQRTQQEDSAVYLCASSGVGLAGGTEQFFGPGTRLTVL.

This clonotype was seen a handful of times. The V gene is TRBV28, the J gene TRBJ2-1, with 8 bases identical to TRBD1. Trimming took 6 bases from V and 8 from J; bases not matched to a gene: 12. The CDR3 is made up of 15 amino acids. The V gene's germline CDR1 is MDHEN and CDR2 SYDVKM. CDR3 DNA sequence: TGTGCCAGCAGCGAAACAGGGGGGCCGGGGGATGAGCAGTTCTTC. It translates to CASSETGGPGDEQFF. Filled out from reference TRBV28 and TRBJ2-1, the complete variable domain reads DVKVTQSSRYLVKRTGEKVFLECVQDMDHENMFWYRQDPGLGLRLIYFSYDVKMKEKGDIPEGYSVSREKKERFSLILESASTNQTSMYLCASSETGGPGDEQFFGPGTRLTVL.